This TCR beta chain came from a study of T cell clones after liver transplantation (dated by TCRdb to between 2018 and 2020). Regarding the research as a whole: The samples were obtained from ITN030ST, a randomized trial that attempted immunosuppression withdrawal within 2 years after liver transplantation. Donor-reactive T cell clones were identified using TCRbeta sequencing after a pre-transplant mixed lymphocyte reaction and were then followed in post-transplant blood. As an antigen-independent comparator for donor-reactive sequences, third party-reactive TCRbeta sequences were also identified from pre-transplant MLRs. Three of the eight recipients were HCV-positive; the others were transplanted for non-autoimmune, non-viral indications. Subjects received no induction therapy and standard immunosuppression until randomization at 12-24 months post-transplant. To count as tolerant, a recipient had to stay completely off immunosuppression for at least one year without liver enzymes climbing beyond twice the upper limit of normal. Blood samples were taken pre-transplant, pre-randomization before withdrawal, and post-randomization after full withdrawal or failed withdrawal. A cohort of 8 liver transplant recipients was studied, of whom 3 were classified as tolerant and 5 as non-tolerant.

General study outcomes and caveats: Circulating donor-reactive CD4 TCRbeta sequences fell significantly post-transplant in most of the 8 subjects, irrespective of tolerance or HCV status. Donor-reactive sequences declined more than third party-reactive ones, suggesting partial antigen-specific deletion unrelated to withdrawal success. Low numbers of available donor cells limited the measurable donor-reactive repertoire in a couple of subjects. Because of small, heterogeneous patient numbers and non-standardized post-transplant time points, the conclusions were only preliminary. Once repertoire turnover was taken into account, donor-reactive detection showed a significant reduction for CD4 in 7 of 8 subjects and for CD8 in 8 of 8. Because no allograft tissue specimens were available, donor-reactive T cells may have migrated into the graft instead of being deleted.

The time point label for this specimen denotes: pre-transplant. Thawed unstimulated PBMCs were stained for CD3, CD4 and CD8 and FACS-sorted into CD3+CD4+ and CD3+CD8+ populations. Each of the 8 studied subjects was randomized to immunosuppression withdrawal. Genomic DNA was isolated with the Qiagen DNeasy Blood and Tissue Kit. High-throughput TCRbeta CDR3 sequencing of frozen genomic DNA was performed by immunoSEQ, with PCR amplification, mapping, bias correction and internal controls included. Regarding the original processing steps: Only productive rearrangements were retained, with each unique TCRbeta sequence defined by its CDR3 nucleotide sequence together with its V and J gene. A sequence counted as donor-reactive only if the sequence showed at least 5-fold expansion in CFSE-low cells compared with unstimulated pre-transplant cells and had a frequency of at least 0.01%. Minimum frequency thresholds were set for each subject on the basis of the unstimulated sample with the lowest template count, so that a detection power of at least 90% was ensured. Repertoire turnover was measured by Jensen-Shannon divergence between the top 1000 TCRbeta sequences post- and pre-transplant. Two-sided Fisher's exact tests were used to test for changes in the detection of donor-reactive sequences. This immuneACCESS table, as held by TCRdb, lists in-frame sequences with V and J called but not all clones. Of the missing ones, under half trace to an unresolved V gene in checked studies; the others have no known cause. From that table come the V and J calls and clone size; the DNA was used to work out D and trimming. Present in this sample are about 99,000 clones, approximately 78% of which were seen just once. The ten largest clonotypes hold 0.99% of the sample.

With respect to this clone: Its antigen remains unidentified. No base quality values were provided; no much bigger clone lies one nucleotide off.

The sample consisted of CD4+ T cells from blood, taken before liver transplant. The origin of this receptor is a human donor who received a liver transplant.

The CDR3 loop reads CASSLGTRNIQYF. In nucleotide form, the sequence is TGTGCCAGCAGCTTAGGCACTAGGAACATTCAGTACTTC. The chain is assembled from TRBV7-2 and TRBJ2-4; a tentative D call is TRBD2 (5 bases match). The V and J ends are trimmed by 1 base and 7 bases, leaving 8 bases between them. CDR1 and CDR2 are drawn from the germline V gene: SGHTA, FQGNSA. From the cysteine up to the phenylalanine, the CDR3 has a length of 13 residues. The entry retains the CDR3 DNA only, 39 bases that are in frame from base 1. Joined to the reference TRBV7-2 and TRBJ2-4 proteins, this CDR3 gives the full variable domain: GAGVSQSPSNKVTEKGKDVELRCDPISGHTALYWYRQSLGQGLEFLIYFQGNSAPDKSGLPSDRFSAERTGGSVSTLTIQRTQQEDSAVYLCASSLGTRNIQYFGAGTRLSVL.